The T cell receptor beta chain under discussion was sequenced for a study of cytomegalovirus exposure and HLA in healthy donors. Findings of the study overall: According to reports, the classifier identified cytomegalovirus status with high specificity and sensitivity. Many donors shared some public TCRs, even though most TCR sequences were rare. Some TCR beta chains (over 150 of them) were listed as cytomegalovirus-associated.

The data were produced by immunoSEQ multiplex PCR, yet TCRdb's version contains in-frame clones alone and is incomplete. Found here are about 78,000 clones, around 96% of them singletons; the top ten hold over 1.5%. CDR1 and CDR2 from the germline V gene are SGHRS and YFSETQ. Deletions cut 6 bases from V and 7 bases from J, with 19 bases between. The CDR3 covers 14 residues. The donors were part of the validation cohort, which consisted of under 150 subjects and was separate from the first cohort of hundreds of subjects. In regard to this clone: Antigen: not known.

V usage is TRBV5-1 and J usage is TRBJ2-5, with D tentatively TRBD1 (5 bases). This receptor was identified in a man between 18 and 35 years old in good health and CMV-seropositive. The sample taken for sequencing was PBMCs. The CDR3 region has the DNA TGCGCCAGCACCTCCCGACAGACCTTGGGGACCCAGTACTTC. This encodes CASTSRQTLGTQYF.